These 21 T cell receptor beta chains were sequenced from one sample in a study of blood T cells in healthy people across ages. Using a J-beta primer mix together with a sample-barcoded 5' primer, a second PCR was run for about 6 to 11 cycles. TCRdb reanalysed the 5' RACE reads using MiXCR and keeps one entry per CDR3 protein. The sample carries about 1.8 million distinct CDR3 sequences, 40% to 55% recorded once. Sequencing was performed on blood. Receptors originate from a woman between 40 and 55 years old in good health.

The chain is built from TRBV27 and TRBJ2-3; TRBD2 is a possible D gene (5 bases). The CDR3 spans 12 residues. Germline V gene lookup returns CDR1 MNHEY and CDR2 SMNVEV (reference sequence). Between the trimmed V and J ends, which lost 10 bases and 2 bases, there was a span of 10 bases. The CDR3 DNA follows: TGTGCCACACGGGGTTTCACAGATACGCAGTATTTT. Residues: CATRGFTDTQYF.

The V gene is TRBV5-1, the J gene TRBJ2-1; 12 bases are shared with TRBD2. V lost 5 bases to trimming and J lost 0 bases; unmatched junction nucleotides: 9. The CDR3 runs to 18 residues. Germline CDR1 and CDR2: SGHRS and YFSETQ. The CDR3 here is CASSRPSGGVSSYNEQFF. The CDR3 bases are TGCGCCAGCAGTCGACCTAGCGGGGGGGTGAGCTCCTACAATGAGCAGTTCTTC.

The V gene is TRBV12-5, the J gene TRBJ2-3; D call uncertain. Germline V CDR1 and CDR2: LGHNT, FRNRAP. The CDR3 extends over 14 amino acids. Trimming removed 3 bases from V and 0 bases from J, with 7 bases in between. The CDR3 sequence: CASGFTKSTDTQYF. The DNA for the CDR3 is TGTGCTAGTGGTTTCACTAAAAGCACAGATACGCAGTATTTT.

This sequence joins TRBV9 and TRBJ2-7, with a tentative D call TRBD2 (6 bases). CDR3 length: 14 residues. Trimming removed 0 bases from V and 0 bases from J, with 7 bases in between. Looked up from germline, CDR1 is SGDLS and CDR2 is YYNGEE. Here the CDR3 reads CASSVEDYSYEQYF. As DNA, the CDR3 is TGTGCCAGCAGCGTAGAGGACTACTCCTACGAGCAGTACTTC.

This chain connects TRBV7-9 to TRBJ2-1, with a weak D call TRBD2 (5 bases). The CDR3 consists of 16 residues. The V gene's germline CDR1 is SEHNR and CDR2 FQNEAQ (reference sequence). V lost 4 bases, J lost 1 base, and 14 bases lay in between. CDR3 sequence: CASSSRRTLSYNEQFF. CDR3 in DNA: TGTGCCAGCAGCTCCAGAAGGACTCTTTCCTACAATGAGCAGTTCTTC. Looking up the rest from reference TRBV7-9 and TRBJ2-1 gives the full variable domain: DTGVSQNPRHKITKRGQNVTFRCDPISEHNRLYWYRQTLGQGPEFLTYFQNEAQLEKSRLLSDRFSAERPKGSFSTLEIQRTEQGDSAMYLCASSSRRTLSYNEQFFGPGTRLTVL.

This clonotype was observed a handful of times. The rearrangement links TRBV4-3 to TRBJ2-1, with 13 bases that match TRBD2. Germline V gene lookup returns CDR1 LGHNA and CDR2 YSLEER. After removal of 6 bases from V and 8 bases from J, the junction contained 10 bases not matched to a gene. This CDR3 has 16 residues. CDR3 in DNA: TGCGCCAGCAGTCCACTAGCGGGGGGGTTTGGCGATGAGCAGTTCTTC. Encoded protein: CASSPLAGGFGDEQFF.

This clonotype was detected only a few times. The chain couples TRBV20-1 to TRBJ2-3; TRBD1 agrees at 8 bases. The length of the CDR3 is 12 residues. V gave up 3 bases and J gave up 5 bases; unmatched junction bases: 1. Germline CDR1 and CDR2: DFQATT and SNEGSKA (reference sequence). The CDR3 DNA is TGCAGTGCTAGGACAGGGGAAGATACGCAGTATTTT. As protein: CSARTGEDTQYF.

This clonotype appeared a few times. The chain is built from TRBV18 and TRBJ2-3, with D perhaps matching TRBD1 (5 bases). The V gene's germline CDR1 is KGHSH and CDR2 LQKENI. This CDR3 contains 15 residues. The V end lost 1 base, the J end lost 2 bases, and 10 bases lay between the germline ends. CDR3 residues: CASSPQGRPTDTQYF. CDR3 in DNA: TGTGCCAGCTCACCACAGGGGCGCCCCACAGATACGCAGTATTTT.

This rearrangement joins TRBV6-2 or TRBV6-3 to TRBJ2-5, with 10 bases that match TRBD2. Trimming took 5 bases from V and 2 from J; bases not matched to a gene: 5. This CDR3 spans 15 amino acids. The germline V gene has CDR1 MNHEY and CDR2 SVGEGT. CDR3 nucleotide sequence: TGTGCCAGCAGTCCGTTGACTAGCGGGCAAGAGACCCAGTACTTC. Amino acids: CASSPLTSGQETQYF.

This chain's CDR3 is CASSRGAENNSPLHF. The CDR3 region has the DNA TGCGCCAGCAGTAGGGGGGCGGAAAATAATTCACCCCTCCACTTT. The chain carries TRBV5-1 and TRBJ1-6; a possible D gene is TRBD1 (6 bases). CDR1 and CDR2 (germline): SGHRS, YFSETQ. Trimming took 5 bases from V and 5 from J, leaving 14 bases between them. CDR3 size: 15 residues.

The V gene is TRBV6-1, the J gene TRBJ2-7, with D perhaps matching TRBD2 (6 bases). The J call may be mistaken, given a closer DNA end match to TRBJ2-5. This CDR3 is built from 14 residues. Germline loops: CDR1 MNHNS, CDR2 SASEGT. Here the CDR3 DNA reads TGTGCCAGCAGGCCCAGGGATATGACTAGGACCCAGTACTTC. It encodes CASRPRDMTRTQYF.

The chain couples TRBV20-1 to TRBJ1-2, with TRBD1 matching 8 bases. This CDR3 contains 15 residues. Trimming cost V 0 bases and J 2 bases; bases outside gene matches: 5. Germline V CDR1 and CDR2: DFQATT, SNEGSKA (reference sequence). The chain's CDR3 is CSARDGGQVNYGYTF. The CDR3 DNA reads as TGCAGTGCTAGAGATGGGGGACAGGTGAACTATGGCTACACCTTC.

The rearrangement uses TRBV6-4 and TRBJ2-7, with D possibly matching TRBD2 (6 bases). V dropped 7 bases and J dropped 2 bases, with 18 bases sitting between them. The CDR3 has 15 residues. Germline V CDR1 and CDR2: MRHNA, SNTAGT. The chain's CDR3 is CASIRGSQIPYEQYF. CDR3 sequence (DNA): TGTGCCAGCATCCGGGGGTCCCAAATTCCCTACGAGCAGTACTTC.

There are a few counts of this clonotype. This rearrangement joins TRBV27 to TRBJ2-7; 7 positions agree with TRBD2. The J call is doubtful: the DNA matches TRBJ2-5 better. The CDR3 spans 15 residues. Germline CDR1 is MNHEY and CDR2 is SMNVEV (reference sequence). CDR3 sequence (DNA): TGTGCCAGCAGTTTATCGACGGGGGGACTAGAGACCCAGTACTTC. Its translation is CASSLSTGGLETQYF.

The chain links TRBV6-5 to TRBJ2-5; D is unclear. Germline assignment: CDR1 MNHEY and CDR2 SVGAGI. The CDR3 is 14 residues long. V shed 5 bases and J shed 2 bases, with 12 bases lying between them. The CDR3 region is CASSPPPRQETQYF. The CDR3 coding sequence is TGTGCCAGCAGTCCGCCTCCCAGACAAGAGACCCAGTACTTC.

The chain employs TRBV20-1 and TRBJ2-3, with 15 bases lining up with TRBD2. CDR3 length: 16 amino acids. Germline loops: CDR1 DFQATT, CDR2 SNEGSKA (reference sequence). V trimming: 6 bases; J trimming: 4 bases; junction bases outside the gene matches: 8. The CDR3: CSARRTSGGAADTQYF. CDR3 in DNA: TGCAGTGCCCGGCGGACTAGCGGGGGGGCCGCAGATACGCAGTATTTT.

This rearrangement joins TRBV15 to TRBJ2-1, with 7 bases matching TRBD2. There are 17 residues in the CDR3. Germline V gene lookup returns CDR1 LNHNV and CDR2 YYDKDF (reference sequence). The V gene end was trimmed by 0 bases and the J gene end by 1 base; junction bases not matched to a gene: 6. In DNA form, the CDR3 reads TGTGCCACCAGCAGAGATTTGGAGCGGGATTCCTACAATGAGCAGTTCTTC. Translated, it gives CATSRDLERDSYNEQFF.

The DNA of the CDR3 is TGTGCCAGCAGCTTAGAGTCAGGGGGGAATTCACCCCTCCACTTT. This gives the protein CASSLESGGNSPLHF. This sequence joins TRBV7-2 and TRBJ1-6, with 7 bases that match TRBD1. From germline, CDR1 is SGHTA and CDR2 FQGNSA. The CDR3 consists of 15 residues. V lost 1 base to trimming and J lost 7 bases; unmatched junction nucleotides: 4.

This clonotype was counted between two and nine times. This chain uses TRBV4-1 with TRBJ1-2; D is perhaps TRBD1 (6 bases). The CDR3 has 15 amino acids. The V gene lost 1 base and the J gene lost 4 bases, with 13 bases spanning the gap. Germline lookup yields CDR1 MGHRA and CDR2 YSYEKL. CDR3 in amino acids: CASSQGQGRGYGYTF. The CDR3 bases are TGCGCCAGCAGCCAAGGCCAGGGGAGGGGCTATGGCTACACCTTC.

As DNA, the CDR3 is TGCAGCGTTGACACAGGGAGCGATCAGCCCCAGCATTTT. It specifies CSVDTGSDQPQHF. The J gene is TRBJ1-5, the V gene TRBV29-1; D is possibly TRBD1 (6 bases). Germline CDR1 and CDR2: SQVTM and ANQGSEA. With 3 bases removed from V and 5 bases from J, the gap between germline ends came to 11 bases. The CDR3 contains 13 residues.

This clonotype came up many times. V gene TRBV5-1 combines with J gene TRBJ2-7; D call uncertain. With 0 bases removed from V and 0 bases from J, the gap between germline ends came to 7 bases. Germline lookup yields CDR1 SGHRS and CDR2 YFSETQ. The CDR3 spans 14 residues. The CDR3 bases are TGCGCCAGCAGCTTGGATTCGGTCTCCTACGAGCAGTACTTC. Its protein product is CASSLDSVSYEQYF.